This TCR beta chain was found in a study of cytomegalovirus exposure and HLA in healthy donors. A multiplex PCR was run with 60 Vbeta primers and 13 Jbeta primers. Here immunoSEQ multiplex PCR was the method, and the copy in TCRdb shows in-frame clones only, minus some. The sample carries some 110,000 clones, 65% to 90% recorded once. Though nominally healthy at sampling, donors likely had unrecorded immune exposures. This CDR3 is built from 15 residues. V gave up 4 bases and J gave up 3 bases, with 17 bases separating them. The germline V gene has CDR1 SGHDT and CDR2 YYEEEE. V usage is TRBV5-6 and J usage is TRBJ2-7, with D maybe TRBD1 (6 bases). This clonotype originated in a woman in her thirties in good health and CMV-seronegative. Sequenced: PBMCs. The CDR3 region has the DNA TGTGCCAGCAGCATGCTAGACAGGCTCAGCTACGAGCAGTACTTC. Residues: CASSMLDRLSYEQYF.